This T cell receptor (beta chain) was sequenced during a study of patients and donors after allogeneic stem cell transplantation. Germline CDR1 and CDR2: GTSNPN and SVGIG (reference sequence). The CDR3 runs to 12 residues. Trimming removed 7 bases from V and 2 bases from J, with 12 bases in between. One entry per CDR3 protein results from TCRdb running MiXCR on the RT-PCR reads. The sample consists of around 240,000 distinct CDR3 sequences, about 14% of them appearing once. This clonotype occurred a few times. The TCR sequence derives from a human donor who was either an allogeneic HSCT recipient or a stem cell or donor lymphocyte infusion donor (not recorded which). It is not recorded whose cells these are; they may come from a transplant donor. The V call is TRBV30, the J call TRBJ2-7; D is possibly TRBD1 (6 bases). The specimen sequenced was blood, either unsorted or a sorted T cell fraction (not recorded which). The CDR3 is CAFKQGTYEQYF. The DNA for the CDR3 is TGTGCCTTCAAACAGGGAACCTACGAGCAGTACTTC.